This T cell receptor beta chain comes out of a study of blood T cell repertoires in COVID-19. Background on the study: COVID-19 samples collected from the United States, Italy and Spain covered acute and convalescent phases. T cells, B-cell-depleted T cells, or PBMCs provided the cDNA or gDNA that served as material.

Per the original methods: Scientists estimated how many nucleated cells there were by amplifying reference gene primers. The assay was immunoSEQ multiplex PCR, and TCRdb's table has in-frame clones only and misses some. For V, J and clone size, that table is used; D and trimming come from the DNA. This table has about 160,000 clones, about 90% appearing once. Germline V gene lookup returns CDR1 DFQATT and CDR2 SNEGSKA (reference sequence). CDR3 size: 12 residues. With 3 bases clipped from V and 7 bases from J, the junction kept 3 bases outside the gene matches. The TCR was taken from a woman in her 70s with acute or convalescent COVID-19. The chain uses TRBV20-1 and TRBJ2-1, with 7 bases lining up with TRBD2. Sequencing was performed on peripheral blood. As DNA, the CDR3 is TGCAGTGCTAGTGTCGGGGGGAATGAGCAGTTCTTC. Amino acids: CSASVGGNEQFF.